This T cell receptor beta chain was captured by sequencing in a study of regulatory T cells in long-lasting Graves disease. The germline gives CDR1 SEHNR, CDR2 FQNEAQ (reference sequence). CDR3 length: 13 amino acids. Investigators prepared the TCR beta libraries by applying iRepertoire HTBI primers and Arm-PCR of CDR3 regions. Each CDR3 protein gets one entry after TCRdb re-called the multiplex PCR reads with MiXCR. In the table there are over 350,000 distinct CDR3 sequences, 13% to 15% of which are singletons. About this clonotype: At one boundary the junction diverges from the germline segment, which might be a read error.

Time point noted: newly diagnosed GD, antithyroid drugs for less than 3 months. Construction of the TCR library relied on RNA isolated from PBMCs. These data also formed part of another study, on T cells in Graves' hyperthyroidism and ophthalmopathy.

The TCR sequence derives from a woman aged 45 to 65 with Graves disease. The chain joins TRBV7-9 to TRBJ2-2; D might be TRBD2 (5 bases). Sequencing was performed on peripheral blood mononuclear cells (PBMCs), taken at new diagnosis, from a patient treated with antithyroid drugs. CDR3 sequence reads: CASSSDRPGKLFF. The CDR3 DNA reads TGTGCCAGCAGCTCCGATCGTCCCGGGAAGCTGTTTTTT.